This T cell receptor (beta chain) was obtained from a study of blood T cell repertoires in COVID-19 (dated by TCRdb to 2018 to 2020). Study-level background: Samples from collaborators originated in the United States, Italy and Spain and spanned both the acute and convalescent phases of COVID-19. HLA class I and class II types, where available, came from metadata supplied by the sample provider rather than from assay-based typing. Samples were obtained from the ongoing ImmuneRACE study (first 160 participants) and from 1,200 or so subjects provided by 6 global collaborators. The prospective study material was composed of cDNA or gDNA derived from T cells, B-cell-depleted T cells, or PBMCs. Deeply sampled blood TCRbeta repertoires from subjects exposed to, actively infected with, or recovered from COVID-19 were included in the dataset. A de-identified subject ID, COVID-19 status, age in years and sex were almost always included in the sample metadata. The repertoires were released in a freely available public database intended as a resource for research on the immune response to SARS-CoV-2.

The immunoSEQ Assay, a bias-controlled multiplex PCR, was used to amplify TCRbeta CDR3 regions from genomic DNA. For the original study's pipeline: The number of nucleated cells in each sample was estimated by amplification of reference gene primers within the assay. To quantify the absolute abundance of each unique TCRbeta CDR3 rearrangement, sequence reads were collapsed and filtered. For each sample, productive Simpson clonality was calculated as the square root of Simpson's diversity index over productive rearrangements. TCRdb's version of the immuneACCESS table is confined to in-frame rearrangements and falls short of the full clone set. An unresolved V gene accounts for under half of the shortfall where checked; the remainder is of unknown origin. V, J and clone size derive from that table, while D and trimming were established from the DNA sequence. Within this sample are some 530,000 clones, with 80% to 90% of them counted one time only. The ten largest clonotypes hold more than 3% of the sample.

The collaborating institutions used their own protocols to collect whole blood in K2EDTA tubes. For TCRbeta analysis, collaborators shipped samples in one of three forms: frozen whole blood, isolated PBMCs, or DNA extracted from either of those sample types. Paper-wide results and their limitations: The quantity of clinical and demographic metadata differed by source and by participant and was supplied without curation.

Turning to this clone: Its specific antigen is unknown. No much larger clone is present one base from it, and per-base qualities are unavailable.

The clonotype originates from a human donor in a cohort sampled during active COVID-19. What was sequenced was peripheral blood.

The sequenced DNA: TGTGCCAGTAGTATAACGGCGGGAGGGCCGGGCACAGATACGCAGTATTTT. It translates as CASSITAGGPGTDTQYF. The chain uses TRBV19 and TRBJ2-3, and TRBD2 aligns with 9 junction nucleotides. Reading from cysteine to phenylalanine, the CDR3 counts 17 amino acids. Here the CDR3 DNA is all that survives: 51 bases in frame from base 1. V is trimmed back by 2 bases and J by 1 base, and the junction contains 7 bases that no gene match accounts for. The CDR1 and CDR2 encoded by the germline V gene (reference sequence) are LNHDA and SQIVND.